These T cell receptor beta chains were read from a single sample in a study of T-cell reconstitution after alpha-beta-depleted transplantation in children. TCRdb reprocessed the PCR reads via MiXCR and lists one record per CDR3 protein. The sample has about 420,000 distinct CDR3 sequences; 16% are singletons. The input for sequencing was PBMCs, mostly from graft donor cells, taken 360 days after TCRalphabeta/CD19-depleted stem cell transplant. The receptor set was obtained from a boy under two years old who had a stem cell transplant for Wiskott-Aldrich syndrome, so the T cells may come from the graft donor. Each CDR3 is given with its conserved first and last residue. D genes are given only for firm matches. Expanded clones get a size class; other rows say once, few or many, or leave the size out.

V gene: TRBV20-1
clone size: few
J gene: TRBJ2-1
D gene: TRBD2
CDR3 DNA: TGCAGTGCTAGAGGGGGACTAGCGGGGGGTCACAATGAGCAGTTCTTC
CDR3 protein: CSARGGLAGGHNEQFF

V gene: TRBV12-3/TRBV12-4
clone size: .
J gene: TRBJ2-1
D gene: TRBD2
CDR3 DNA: TGTGCCAGCAGTGAGAGACTAGCGGGGCCCTCCTACAATGAGCAGTTCTTC
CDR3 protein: CASSERLAGPSYNEQFF

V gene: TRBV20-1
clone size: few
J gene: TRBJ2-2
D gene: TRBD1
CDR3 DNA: TGCAGTGCTAGAGATCTTTACACGGACAGGGGTTTCACCGGGGAGCTGTTTTTT
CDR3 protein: CSARDLYTDRGFTGELFF

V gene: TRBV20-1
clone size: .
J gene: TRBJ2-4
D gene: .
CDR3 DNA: TGCAGTGCTACCGGACTGCTCTTAGCCAAAAACATTCAGTACTTC
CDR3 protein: CSATGLLLAKNIQYF

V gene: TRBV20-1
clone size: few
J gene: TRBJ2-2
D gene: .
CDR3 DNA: TGCAGTGCTAGAGAATTGGGCGGGATAACCGGGGAGCTGTTTTTT
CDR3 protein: CSARELGGITGELFF

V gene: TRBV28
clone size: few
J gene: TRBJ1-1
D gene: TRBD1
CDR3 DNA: TGTGCCAGCAGCCAGGGACAGGGGGACAGTGAAGCTTTCTTT
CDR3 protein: CASSQGQGDSEAFF

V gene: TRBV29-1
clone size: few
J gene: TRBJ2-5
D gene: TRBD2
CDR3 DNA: TGCAGCGTCGCCCGTCGAGTCGGGGGGTGGGAGACCCAGTACTTC
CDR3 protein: CSVARRVGGWETQYF

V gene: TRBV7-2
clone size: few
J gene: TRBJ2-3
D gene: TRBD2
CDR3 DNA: TGTGCCAGCAGCTTGTGGGGGACTAGGGTTATAACAGATACGCAGTATTTT
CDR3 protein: CASSLWGTRVITDTQYF

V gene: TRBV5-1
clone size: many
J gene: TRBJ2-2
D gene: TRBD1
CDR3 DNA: TGCGCCAGCAGCTTGTCCAAGGACAGGGGGTCCGGGGAGCTGTTTTTT
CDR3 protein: CASSLSKDRGSGELFF

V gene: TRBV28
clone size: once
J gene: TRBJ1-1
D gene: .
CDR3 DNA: TGTGCCAGCACCTTATCGACAGGCATGAACACTGAAGCTTTCTTT
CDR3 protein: CASTLSTGMNTEAFF

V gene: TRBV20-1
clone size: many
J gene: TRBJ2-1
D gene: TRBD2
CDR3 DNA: TGCAGTGCTTGGGGGAGCGGGAGAATCAATGAGCAGTTCTTC
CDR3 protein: CSAWGSGRINEQFF

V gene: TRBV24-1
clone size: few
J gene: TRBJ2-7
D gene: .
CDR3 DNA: TGTGCCACCAGTGGAGGCGGGACTCATGCTAAATTCTACGAGCAGTACTTC
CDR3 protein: CATSGGGTHAKFYEQYF

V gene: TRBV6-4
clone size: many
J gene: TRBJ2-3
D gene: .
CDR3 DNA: TGTGCCAGCAGTTCGGCGGACACAGATACGCAGTATTTT
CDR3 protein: CASSSADTDTQYF

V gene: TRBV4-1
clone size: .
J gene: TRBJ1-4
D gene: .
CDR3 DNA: TGCGCCAGCAGCCAAGATCAGGGATTCGAAAAACTGTTTTTT
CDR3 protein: CASSQDQGFEKLFF

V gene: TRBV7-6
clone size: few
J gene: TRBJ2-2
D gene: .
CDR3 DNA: TGTGCCAGCAGCTTGGGGGGCGCAAAAACCGGGGAGCTGTTTTTT
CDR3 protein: CASSLGGAKTGELFF

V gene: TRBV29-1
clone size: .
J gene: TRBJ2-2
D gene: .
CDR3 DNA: TGCAGCGTTGGGCAGGGGATCACCGGGGAGCTGTTTTTT
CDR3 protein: CSVGQGITGELFF

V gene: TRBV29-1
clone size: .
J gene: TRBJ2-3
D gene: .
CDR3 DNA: TGCAGCGCCTATCTAGCATCTAGCACAGATACGCAGTATTTT
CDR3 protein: CSAYLASSTDTQYF

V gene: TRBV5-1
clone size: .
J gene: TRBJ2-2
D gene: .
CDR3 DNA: TGCGCCAGCAGCGTTATCCCCGGGGAGCTGTTTTTT
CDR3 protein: CASSVIPGELFF

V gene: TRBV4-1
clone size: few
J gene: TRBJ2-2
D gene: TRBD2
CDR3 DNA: TGCGCCAGCAGCCCCGGGACTAGCGGGGGGTACACCGGGGAGCTGTTTTTT
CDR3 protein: CASSPGTSGGYTGELFF

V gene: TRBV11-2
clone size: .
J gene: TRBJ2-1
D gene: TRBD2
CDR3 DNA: TGTGCCAGCAGCTTAGATTGGCTAGCGGCCTACAATGAGCAGTTCTTC
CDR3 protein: CASSLDWLAAYNEQFF

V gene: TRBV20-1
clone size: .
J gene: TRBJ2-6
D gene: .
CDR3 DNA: TGCAGTGCCAATTCCAGGGGTTCTGGGGCCAACGTCCTGACTTTC
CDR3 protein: CSANSRGSGANVLTF

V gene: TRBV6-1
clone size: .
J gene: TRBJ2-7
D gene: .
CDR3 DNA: TGTGCCAGCAGTGGGGGCATTCCAAATTTCGGCTACGAGCAGTACTTC
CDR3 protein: CASSGGIPNFGYEQYF

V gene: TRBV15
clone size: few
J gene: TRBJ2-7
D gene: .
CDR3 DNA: TGTGCCACCAGCAGGGGGGGGACAGAGACCTACGAGCAGTACTTC
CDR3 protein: CATSRGGTETYEQYF

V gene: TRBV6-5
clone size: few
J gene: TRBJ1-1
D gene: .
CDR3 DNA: TGTGCCAGCAGTTACCTGGGGTTGCACACTGAAGCTTTCTTT
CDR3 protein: CASSYLGLHTEAFF

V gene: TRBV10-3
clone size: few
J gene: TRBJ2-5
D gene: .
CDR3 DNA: TGTGCCATCAGTGAGTCCTGGGGCCAAGAGACCCAGTACTTC
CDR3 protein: CAISESWGQETQYF

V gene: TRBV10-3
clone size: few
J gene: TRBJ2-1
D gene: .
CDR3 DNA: TGTGCCACCGCAGGGCGGGGAGATGAGCAGTTCTTC
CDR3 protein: CATAGRGDEQFF

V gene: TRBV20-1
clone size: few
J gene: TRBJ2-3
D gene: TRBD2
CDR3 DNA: TGCAGTGCTCAATGGACTAGCGGCACAGATACGCAGTATTTT
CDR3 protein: CSAQWTSGTDTQYF